These 20 T cell receptor beta chains originate from one sample sequenced in a study of identical twins. MiXCR, applied by TCRdb to the 5' RACE reads, yields one record per CDR3 protein. The sample lists roughly 750,000 distinct CDR3 sequences, about 20% seen once, with roughly 4% in the top ten. In addition, the sample was reused for a study of T cells expressing NK-cell markers.

Sequenced sample: PBMCs. The origin of the receptors is a woman between 18 and 30 years old in good health.

This clonotype was observed a handful of times. The chain uses TRBV20-1 and TRBJ2-3; D may be TRBD2 (6 bases). This CDR3 spans 17 amino acids. Trimming removed 0 bases at V and 2 bases at J, with 18 bases between. Per germline, CDR1 DFQATT and CDR2 SNEGSKA (reference sequence). The CDR3 region is CSARDRRSGSHTDTQYF. CDR3 sequence (DNA): TGCAGTGCTAGAGATAGGCGTAGCGGAAGTCACACAGATACGCAGTATTTT.

This clonotype was observed a handful of times. V gene TRBV24-1 combines with J gene TRBJ2-1; 10 nucleotides line up with TRBD2. This CDR3 has 16 amino acids. V lost 4 bases to trimming and J lost 5 bases; unmatched junction nucleotides: 7. CDR1 and CDR2 (germline): KGHDR, SFDVKD. The CDR3 protein is CATSDPSGGAHNEQFF. CDR3 coding DNA: TGTGCCACCAGTGACCCCAGCGGGGGGGCCCACAATGAGCAGTTCTTC.

This chain joins TRBV5-6 and TRBJ2-7; the D gene is possibly TRBD1 (6 bases). Trimming left V 4 bases short and J 0 bases short, with 17 bases between. The length of the CDR3 is 16 residues. Germline V gives CDR1 SGHDT, CDR2 YYEEEE. The CDR3 DNA follows: TGTGCCAGCAGCCAAGCAGGGACGGACAGCTCCTACGAGCAGTACTTC. It specifies CASSQAGTDSSYEQYF.

The chain recombines TRBV11-2 with TRBJ2-5; D is undetermined. Trimming took off 5 bases at V and 5 bases at J, with 12 bases between the two ends. In germline, CDR1 is SGHAT, CDR2 FQNNGV. This CDR3 contains 13 residues. CDR3 in DNA: TGTGCCAGCAGCATCCTAGTTACGGAGACCCAGTACTTC. Translating gives CASSILVTETQYF.

This sequence joins TRBV7-2 and TRBJ2-3; 7 bases map to TRBD2. Germline CDR1 is SGHTA and CDR2 is FQGNSA. There are 15 residues in the CDR3. Unmatched junction bases numbered 7, after V lost 2 bases and J lost 5 bases. The DNA for the CDR3 is TGTGCCAGCAGCTTAAAGGGAGGGCCTGGAGATACGCAGTATTTT. Translating gives CASSLKGGPGDTQYF.

There are a few counts of this clonotype. This rearrangement joins TRBV12-3 or TRBV12-4 to TRBJ1-2; the D gene is possibly TRBD1 (5 bases). This CDR3 is 15 amino acids long. The V and J ends lost 5 bases and 0 bases respectively, with 13 bases between them. The CDR3 nucleotides are TGTGCCAGCAGTCAATGGGACTTCCCTAACTATGGCTACACCTTC. Residues: CASSQWDFPNYGYTF.

This clonotype was counted between two and nine times. This sequence joins TRBV20-1 and TRBJ2-2; D remains unclear. Germline V gene data show CDR1 as DFQATT and CDR2 as SNEGSKA (reference sequence). V gave up 5 bases and J gave up 5 bases, with 12 bases separating them. The CDR3 totals 13 residues. CDR3 protein: CSARRTRTGELFF. The CDR3 DNA is TGCAGTGCTCGGCGGACGAGGACCGGGGAGCTGTTTTTT.

The CDR3: CASTYSRDRSRPDTQYF. DNA for the CDR3: TGTGCCAGCACCTATAGCCGGGACAGGTCCCGACCAGATACGCAGTATTTT. The rearrangement links TRBV7-2 to TRBJ2-3, with TRBD1 matching over 8 bases. CDR1 and CDR2 from the germline V gene are SGHTA and FQGNSA. V lost 7 bases to trimming and J lost 4 bases; unmatched junction nucleotides: 16. The CDR3 contains 17 residues.

The genes are TRBV12-3 or TRBV12-4 and TRBJ1-3; D remains unclear. Trimming stripped 7 bases from V and 2 bases from J, with 6 bases between. The CDR3 is 12 amino acids. The CDR3 spells CASIDTGNTIYF. CDR3 DNA: TGTGCCAGCATCGATACTGGAAACACCATATATTTT.

This clonotype was seen a handful of times. The V and J genes are TRBV6-6 and TRBJ1-1; the D is unclear. Germline V gene lookup returns CDR1 MNHNY and CDR2 SVGAGI (reference sequence). Deletions cut 8 bases from V and 1 base from J, with 8 bases between. The CDR3 is 12 amino acids. The CDR3 here is CASGLKNTEAFF. The CDR3 bases are TGTGCCAGCGGACTCAAGAACACTGAAGCTTTCTTT.

The chain has TRBV25-1 and TRBJ2-3; D gene ambiguous. Trimming pared 3 bases from V and 2 bases from J, leaving 6 bases between. Germline CDR1 reads MGHDK; CDR2 reads SYGVNS. The CDR3 loop spans 13 amino acids. CDR3: CASSDPPTDTQYF. The CDR3, as DNA: TGTGCCAGCAGTGACCCCCCCACAGATACGCAGTATTTT.

This clonotype came up many times. The rearrangement joins TRBV29-1 to TRBJ2-1, with 8 bases fitting TRBD2. Germline-derived CDR1 and CDR2 are SQVTM and ANQGSEA. The CDR3 covers 12 residues. The CDR3 nucleotides are TGCAGAGGGACTAGCTCCTACAATGAGCAGTTCTTC. Translated, it gives CRGTSSYNEQFF.

This clonotype was detected only a few times. The V and J genes are TRBV6-5 and TRBJ2-2; D unclear. The CDR3 is made up of 15 amino acids. V was clipped by 2 bases and J by 0 bases, with 7 bases between them. Germline assignment: CDR1 MNHEY and CDR2 SVGAGI. The CDR3 sequence: CASSYGFSNTGELFF. The CDR3, as DNA: TGTGCCAGCAGTTACGGCTTCTCGAACACCGGGGAGCTGTTTTTT.

This chain links TRBV7-9 with TRBJ2-1; 8 bases map to TRBD2. V dropped 5 bases and J dropped 7; count of bases not matched to a gene: 7. This CDR3 is built from 14 residues. Germline V CDR1 and CDR2: SEHNR, FQNEAQ (reference sequence). The CDR3, as DNA: TGTGCCAGCAGCCCCGGGGGGGTTAGAAATGAGCAGTTCTTC. It specifies CASSPGGVRNEQFF.

This clonotype was counted a few times. V gene TRBV20-1 combines with J gene TRBJ1-2; 10 nucleotides agree with TRBD1. Germline loops: CDR1 DFQATT, CDR2 SNEGSKA (reference sequence). CDR3 length: 12 residues. V dropped 8 bases and J dropped 4; count of bases not matched to a gene: 4. The CDR3 is CSIRDRGYGYTF. For the CDR3, the DNA is TGCAGTATACGGGACAGGGGCTATGGCTACACCTTC.

Only a few counts were recorded for this clonotype. The chain has TRBV7-6 and TRBJ2-7, with TRBD1 matching over 7 bases. CDR1 is SGHVS, CDR2 FNYEAQ, per germline. Trimming at V came to 7 bases and at J to 1 base, leaving 13 bases not matched to a gene. The CDR3 length is 16 residues. The CDR3 is CASTASLQGPSYEQYF. The DNA for the CDR3 is TGTGCCAGCACCGCTTCCCTACAGGGGCCTTCCTACGAGCAGTACTTC.

A note on this clonotype: Without the conserved terminal phenylalanine or tryptophan, this CDR3 likely stems from a read error. Because the CDR3's place on the DNA is in doubt, the DNA is left out and the CDR3 is given as listed by TCRdb. The V gene is TRBV27, the J gene TRBJ1-5. The CDR3 spans 8 amino acids, including both terminal residues. Germline assignment: CDR1 MNHEY and CDR2 SMNVEV (reference sequence). The CDR3 sequence: CASTPSSP.

This chain uses TRBV12-3 or TRBV12-4 with TRBJ2-1; D is undetermined. This CDR3 contains 14 residues. V lost 5 bases and J lost 9, with 17 bases in between. DNA for the CDR3: TGTGCCAGCAGTCCCACCGGACCGACAAGTGAGCAGTTCTTC. This sequence encodes CASSPTGPTSEQFF.

The chain has TRBV20-1 and TRBJ2-1, with 7 bases aligning to TRBD2. The germline V gene encodes CDR1 DFQATT and CDR2 SNEGSKA (reference sequence). The V segment lost 2 bases and the J segment 5 bases; nucleotides outside the gene matches: 6. The CDR3 consists of 14 residues. CDR3 residues: CSARKLADNNEQFF. CDR3 DNA sequence: TGCAGTGCTAGAAAGCTAGCGGACAACAATGAGCAGTTCTTC.

This clonotype was observed a few times. The V and J genes are TRBV29-1 and TRBJ1-2, with TRBD1 as a possible D gene (5 bases). V was cut by 6 bases and J by 4 bases, with 18 bases left in between. Germline assignment: CDR1 SQVTM and CDR2 ANQGSEA. CDR3 length: 14 residues. The CDR3 sequence: CSVAGLEGFYGYTF. In DNA, the CDR3 is TGCAGCGTAGCGGGACTCGAGGGATTCTATGGCTACACCTTC.